The entry that follows covers one T cell receptor beta chain sequence. The source of the sample is a study of blood T cell repertoires in COVID-19. Across the study: COVID-19 samples collected from the United States, Italy and Spain covered acute and convalescent phases. PBMCs, B-cell-depleted T cells, or T cells provided the cDNA or gDNA that made up the material.

Original analysis: By means of reference gene primer amplification, nucleated cell counts were estimated. Produced via immunoSEQ multiplex PCR; TCRdb's table is partial and in-frame only. V, J and clone size were drawn from that table, and D and trimming were deduced from the DNA. In the table there are about 170,000 clones, just over 85% of which are singletons. The J segment lost 8 bases and the V segment lost 0 bases, leaving 0 bases of the junction unmatched. The germline gives CDR1 GTSNPN, CDR2 SVGIG (reference sequence). The CDR3 spans 13 residues. The TCR comes from a man between 50 and 59 years old with active or convalescent COVID-19. The gene calls are TRBV30 and TRBJ2-1; 11 bases are a match to TRBD2. The sequenced material came from peripheral blood. CDR3 nucleotide sequence: TGTGCCTGGAGTGTACTAGCGGGAGATGAGCAGTTCTTC. The encoded protein is CAWSVLAGDEQFF.